The sequence of this TCR beta chain was determined in a study of T-cell reconstitution after alpha-beta-depleted transplantation in children. This clonotype was observed a single time. TCRbeta library preparation incorporated unique molecular identifiers. Via MiXCR, TCRdb re-called the PCR reads, giving one row per CDR3 protein. Among a few hundred thousand distinct CDR3 sequences listed, under 15% were seen once. This CDR3 region has 15 residues. Germline CDR1 is LNHNV and CDR2 is YYDKDF (reference sequence). With V trimmed by 1 base and J by 4 bases, 4 bases remained unmatched. The sample consisted of PBMCs, mostly from graft donor cells, taken 360 days after TCRalphabeta/CD19-depleted stem cell transplant. This clonotype was sampled from a male patient aged 10-17 years who had a stem cell transplant for acute myeloid leukemia, so the T cells may come from the graft donor. This chain links TRBV15 with TRBJ2-7, with 10 bases fitting TRBD1. The CDR3 region has the DNA TGTGCCACCAGCAGAGCAGGACAGGGGGATTACGAGCAGTACTTC. It specifies CATSRAGQGDYEQYF.